These T cell receptor beta chains were read from a single sample in a study of cytotoxic CD8 clonotypes in ibrutinib-treated CLL. The repertoire was sequenced with immunoSEQ multiplex PCR; TCRdb's copy has only in-frame clones and lacks some. Of approximately 150,000 clones listed, 77% are singletons. The material sequenced was PBMCs, taken after 12 months of ibrutinib treatment. The source is a human donor with chronic lymphocytic leukemia. Both conserved end residues are part of each CDR3. The order of the fields is J gene, clone size, V gene, D gene, CDR3 DNA, CDR3 protein. A D gene is named only where the DNA matches it firmly. Rows may omit the clone size; those that give it use once, few, many or a size class.

>TRBJ2-7|once|TRBV7-6|TRBD2
TGTGCCAGCAGCTCGGGGGTAGCGGGGCCCTACGAGCAGTACTTC
CASSSGVAGPYEQYF
>TRBJ1-5|few|TRBV28|-
TGTGCCAGCAGTTTATCACTTGCAGGGCGGTATCAGCCCCAGCATTTT
CASSLSLAGRYQPQHF
>TRBJ1-1|-|TRBV6-5|-
TGTGCCAGCAGTTACTCTGGGGAGAACACTGAAGCTTTCTTT
CASSYSGENTEAFF
>TRBJ1-1|-|TRBV6-5|-
TGTGCCAGCAGTCGATATTGGGACACTGAAGCTTTCTTT
CASSRYWDTEAFF
>TRBJ2-5|-|TRBV15|-
TGTGCCACCAGCAGAGCGTGGGGCAATGAAATAGAGACCCAGTACTTC
CATSRAWGNEIETQYF
>TRBJ1-2|-|TRBV6-1|-
TGTGCCAGCAGTCTCCAGGGATTATCATATGGCTACACCTTC
CASSLQGLSYGYTF
>TRBJ2-1|few|TRBV5-1|-
TGCGCCAGCAGGGCGCCGGGATCCCCCTACAATGAGCAGTTCTTC
CASRAPGSPYNEQFF
>TRBJ2-7|-|TRBV11-2|-
TGTGCCAGCAGCGATCCTCTGGGGCAGGGCGACTACGAGCAGTACTTC
CASSDPLGQGDYEQYF
>TRBJ2-1|-|TRBV30|-
TGTGCCTGGAATGAGCAGTTCTTC
CAWNEQFF
>TRBJ1-3|once|TRBV30|-
TGTGCCTGGAGTGTTGGGGGAAACACCATATATTTT
CAWSVGGNTIYF
>TRBJ2-4|-|TRBV2|-
TGTGCCAGCAGTGAAGTGGCGGGGCTAGCCAAAAACATTCAGTACTTC
CASSEVAGLAKNIQYF
>TRBJ1-1|-|TRBV5-1|-
TGCGCCAGCAGCTTGGGGGGGATGGCTTTCTTT
CASSLGGMAFF
>TRBJ2-7|-|TRBV18|-
TGTGCCAGCTCACCCCAAACCGGCGAGCAGTACTTC
CASSPQTGEQYF
>TRBJ1-6|-|TRBV7-9|TRBD1
TGTGCCAGCAGCCCATTCACAGGGGGCGTTTCACCCCTCCACTTT
CASSPFTGGVSPLHF
>TRBJ2-7|-|TRBV6-1|-
TGTGCCAGCAGTGAACACCCCTACGAGCAGTACTTC
CASSEHPYEQYF
>TRBJ1-2|-|TRBV2|-
TGTGCCAGCAGCGCGGACAGCTATGGCTACACCTTC
CASSADSYGYTF
>TRBJ2-7|-|TRBV29-1|-
TGCAGCGTTGGGCCACGGTCGGGGGACTACGAGCAGTACTTC
CSVGPRSGDYEQYF
>TRBJ1-2|-|TRBV6-1|-
TGTGCCAGCAGTGAAAGTCCGACAGGCTATGGCTACACCTTC
CASSESPTGYGYTF
>TRBJ2-2|-|TRBV19|-
TGTGCCACTCAGGGATTCCCGAACACCGGGGAGCTGTTTTTT
CATQGFPNTGELFF
>TRBJ1-1|-|TRBV4-3|-
TGCGCCAGCAGCCAAGACTGGGGGGCGGCCACTGAAGCTTTCTTT
CASSQDWGAATEAFF
>TRBJ2-7|few|TRBV4-2|TRBD1
TGTGCCAGCAGCCCGGGACAGGGCCAAAACTACGAGCAGTACTTC
CASSPGQGQNYEQYF
>TRBJ1-5|-|TRBV19|TRBD1
TGTGCCAGTAGGTCCGGGACAGGGGTCATGGGCAATCAGCCCCAGCATTTT
CASRSGTGVMGNQPQHF
>TRBJ2-2|-|TRBV6-4|TRBD1
TGTGCCAGCAGGCGACAGGGGCTAGGCACCGGGGAGCTGTTTTTT
CASRRQGLGTGELFF
>TRBJ2-2|-|TRBV5-1|TRBD1
TGCGCCACCGGGACAGGACAGGGTAACACCGGGGAGCTGTTTTTT
CATGTGQGNTGELFF
>TRBJ1-1|-|TRBV15|-
TGTGCCACCAGCAGAGATATTAATCCGAACACTGAAGCTTTCTTT
CATSRDINPNTEAFF
>TRBJ1-6|-|TRBV5-6|-
TGTGCCAGCAGCTTAGGACAGCTTAATTCACCCCTCCACTTT
CASSLGQLNSPLHF
>TRBJ2-7|-|TRBV9|TRBD1
TGTGCCAGCAGCCCTGAAATCGCCGGGACAGGGGGCGAGCAGTACTTC
CASSPEIAGTGGEQYF
>TRBJ1-2|-|TRBV7-8|-
TGTGCCAGCAGCCTCTCCAGGGGACGAGGCTACACCTTC
CASSLSRGRGYTF
>TRBJ1-3|once|TRBV7-9|-
TGTGCCAGCAGCGGCGGGTGGGACACCATATATTTT
CASSGGWDTIYF
>TRBJ1-6|few|TRBV7-2|-
TGTGCCAGCAGCCTCGGGGTGTTAAGCTCCTATAATTCACCCCTCCACTTT
CASSLGVLSSYNSPLHF
>TRBJ1-3|-|TRBV28|-
TGTGCCAGCAGTTTACTGGGGAGCACTGGAAACACCATATATTTT
CASSLLGSTGNTIYF
>TRBJ1-2|-|TRBV6-5|TRBD1
TGTGCCAGCAGTTACGGGACAGGGTCCTATGGCTACACCTTC
CASSYGTGSYGYTF
>TRBJ1-5|-|TRBV28|-
TGTGCCAGCAGTTTTAGCCAGCCCCAGCATTTT
CASSFSQPQHF
>TRBJ2-7|-|TRBV11-2|-
TGTGCCAGCAGCTTAGGGGGGCCCCAGGGGCAGCAGTACTTC
CASSLGGPQGQQYF
>TRBJ1-3|-|TRBV6-1|TRBD1
TGTGCCAGCAGTGAAACCTTCGCCGGGGACAGGCCCATATATTTT
CASSETFAGDRPIYF